The 28 T cell receptor beta chains in this list originate from one sample, sequenced in a study of HIV-infected patients and healthy controls. Reverse transcription used 450 to 550 ng RNA and constant-region primers for alpha and beta. Using multiplexing indices, alpha and beta chain libraries were generated apart by chain-specific third strand synthesis. TCRdb used MiXCR to reprocess the 5' RACE reads, holding one entry per CDR3 protein. The sample has 15,000 to 20,000 distinct CDR3 sequences, 9% to 15% seen once; the top ten hold around 10%. The repertoire came from unfractionated whole blood and reflected all unsorted peripheral T cells. Sequencing input: blood. The source is an adult in good health.

The chain has TRBV19 and TRBJ2-3; D not resolved. Trimming cost V 1 base and J 4 bases, with 12 bases left between them. The CDR3 sequence is 15 residues long. Looked up from germline, CDR1 is LNHDA and CDR2 is SQIVND (reference sequence). The CDR3 spells CASSIGDLIADTQYF. The CDR3 region has the DNA TGTGCCAGTAGTATAGGAGACCTTATCGCAGATACGCAGTATTTT.

This clonotype is judged medium-sized. V and J are TRBV29-1 and TRBJ2-1, with a possible D match to TRBD2 (6 bases). V lost 3 bases and J 1 base, leaving 16 bases between the germline ends. The CDR3 consists of 16 residues. Germline CDR1 is SQVTM and CDR2 is ANQGSEA. CDR3 bases: TGCAGCGTTGATACTCTGACGGGGAGGTCCTACAATGAGCAGTTCTTC. It encodes CSVDTLTGRSYNEQFF.

This clonotype was counted at least ten times. Relative to the germline gene, one junction end is altered; a read error may explain this. This chain connects TRBV15 to TRBJ2-7; 16 bases map to TRBD2. This CDR3 is built from 14 residues. The V gene's germline CDR1 is LNHNV and CDR2 YYDKDF (reference sequence). The chain's CDR3 is CATSRDLGTSGGEF. DNA for the CDR3: TGTGCCACCAGCAGAGATCTCGGGACTAGCGGGGGGGAGTTC.

This clonotype was seen many times. The V and J genes are TRBV12-3 or TRBV12-4 and TRBJ1-2, with D unresolved. The CDR3 sequence is 10 residues long. V was cut by 6 bases and J by 6 bases, with 5 bases left in between. The CDR3 bases are TGTGCCAGCAGGAGAGATGGCTACACCTTC. Protein: CASRRDGYTF.

This clonotype has ten or more counts. The chain recombines TRBV18 with TRBJ1-5; D uncertain. This CDR3 contains 15 residues. Trimming shortened V by 4 bases and J by 0 bases, and 10 bases separated the two germline ends. Per the germline V gene, CDR1 is KGHSH and CDR2 is LQKENI. CDR3 coding DNA: TGTGCCAGCTCACTGACCCAATATAGCAATCAGCCCCAGCATTTT. Encoded protein: CASSLTQYSNQPQHF.

This chain joins TRBV7-2 and TRBJ2-3; perhaps TRBD1 as D (5 bases). CDR1 and CDR2 (germline): SGHTA, FQGNSA. The V end lost 5 bases, the J end lost 2 bases, and 11 bases lay between the germline ends. The CDR3 sequence is 14 residues long. CDR3 in amino acids: CASSQRQSTDTQYF. The CDR3 DNA reads as TGTGCCAGCAGCCAAAGACAGTCCACAGATACGCAGTATTTT.

This clonotype was seen only a few times. V and J are TRBV20-1 and TRBJ1-4, with D maybe TRBD1 (5 bases). Trimming left V 1 base short and J 5 bases short, with 8 bases between. CDR3 length: 13 residues. Germline values: CDR1 DFQATT, CDR2 SNEGSKA (reference sequence). Here the CDR3 reads CSARVGGNEKLFF. The CDR3 coding sequence is TGCAGTGCTAGAGTCGGGGGGAATGAAAAACTGTTTTTT.

V is TRBV5-1 and J is TRBJ1-5; no firm D call. Germline CDR1 reads SGHRS; CDR2 reads YFSETQ. V lost 6 bases to trimming and J lost 3 bases, with 10 bases between them. The CDR3 consists of 13 residues. The CDR3 region is CASMASPNQPQHF. The CDR3 region has the DNA TGCGCCAGCATGGCCAGCCCCAATCAGCCCCAGCATTTT.

The DNA for the CDR3 is TGTGCCAGCAGTTACTCTCGTGGGACGGGGAACACTGAAGCTTTCTTT. This gives the protein CASSYSRGTGNTEAFF. This chain joins TRBV6-5 and TRBJ1-1; a weak D match, TRBD1 (5 bases). V was cut by 0 bases and J by 1 base, with 12 bases left in between. Germline lookup yields CDR1 MNHEY and CDR2 SVGAGI. The CDR3 consists of 16 residues.

This clonotype has a count of ten or more. J is TRBJ1-5 and V is TRBV7-2; D call uncertain. Germline-derived CDR1 and CDR2 are SGHTA and FQGNSA. This CDR3 region has 14 residues. Between the trimmed V and J ends, which lost 7 bases and 5 bases, there was a span of 15 bases. CDR3 bases: TGTGCCAGCACCACAAGTTGGGGTGATCAGCCCCAGCATTTT. Amino acid sequence: CASTTSWGDQPQHF.

The chain has TRBV24-1 and TRBJ2-2; possible D gene TRBD2, 6 bases. CDR3 length equals 13 residues. The V end lost 4 bases, the J end lost 8 bases, and 10 bases lay between the germline ends. Germline loops: CDR1 KGHDR, CDR2 SFDVKD. CDR3 in DNA: TGTGCCACCAGTGAATGGAGGGGAGGGGAGCTGTTTTTT. This translates into CATSEWRGGELFF.

This clonotype was recorded many times. The rearrangement links TRBV4-1 to TRBJ2-1; 9 bases align to TRBD2. The CDR3 is 14 amino acids. From germline, CDR1 is MGHRA and CDR2 YSYEKL. Trimming cost V 1 base and J 7 bases; bases outside gene matches: 2. CDR3 nucleotides: TGCGCCAGCAGCCAAGGTGCGGGGGGGAATGAGCAGTTCTTC. Residues: CASSQGAGGNEQFF.

The table lists this clonotype with many counts. The chain employs TRBV7-3 and TRBJ2-3; 10 nucleotides align to TRBD2. The germline CDR1 and CDR2 sequences are SGHTA and FQGTGA. Trimming removed 8 bases from V and 6 bases from J; junction bases left unmatched: 11. This CDR3 region has 15 residues. CDR3 residues: CASGYLAGATDTQYF. CDR3 DNA sequence: TGTGCCAGCGGTTACCTAGCGGGGGCCACCGATACGCAGTATTTT.

This clonotype is categorized as medium-sized. The chain combines TRBV6-2 or TRBV6-3 with TRBJ1-2; D is ambiguous. The CDR3 has 15 residues. Per germline, CDR1 MNHEY and CDR2 SVGEGT. V shed 7 bases and J shed 4 bases, with 19 bases lying between them. DNA of the CDR3: TGTGCCAGCATTAGGGCGGCGAGAGAAGGCTATGGCTACACCTTC. It specifies CASIRAAREGYGYTF.

Sample share makes this clonotype medium-sized. V gene TRBV10-3 combines with J gene TRBJ1-5; D remains ambiguous. The CDR3 contains 13 residues. Germline V gives CDR1 ENHRY, CDR2 SYGVKD. Trimming pared 4 bases from V and 0 bases from J, leaving 4 bases between. The CDR3 DNA is TGTGCCATCAGTGGGGTTAGCAATCAGCCCCAGCATTTT. This gives the protein CAISGVSNQPQHF.

This clonotype was seen at least ten times. This rearrangement joins TRBV7-9 to TRBJ1-4; 9 positions agree with TRBD1. Looked up from germline, CDR1 is SEHNR and CDR2 is FQNEAQ (reference sequence). The CDR3 has 15 amino acids. The V gene end was trimmed by 5 bases and the J gene end by 8 bases; junction bases not matched to a gene: 9. For the CDR3, the DNA is TGTGCCAGCAGCCCCCGGGACAGGGAACGAGAAAAACTGTTTTTT. It specifies CASSPRDREREKLFF.

This clonotype was seen ten or more times. The chain has TRBV20-1 and TRBJ1-5; D unclear. In germline, CDR1 is DFQATT, CDR2 SNEGSKA (reference sequence). Trimming cost V 1 base and J 8 bases, with 12 bases left between them. The CDR3 length is 13 residues. This CDR3 is CSARAPGSEPQHF. CDR3 in DNA: TGCAGTGCTAGAGCTCCCGGGTCAGAGCCCCAGCATTTT.

There are many counts of this clonotype. The chain has TRBV20-1 and TRBJ2-7; TRBD1 might be the D (5 bases). V lost 5 bases and J 5 bases, leaving 16 bases between the germline ends. Germline lookup yields CDR1 DFQATT and CDR2 SNEGSKA (reference sequence). This CDR3 is built from 13 residues. DNA of the CDR3: TGCAGTGCTCATGACAGTCCCCCAAACGAGCAGTACTTC. Its protein is CSAHDSPPNEQYF.

This clonotype is deemed medium-sized. The gene calls are TRBV27 and TRBJ2-2; weak D call: TRBD2 (7 bases). V lost 6 bases, J lost 6 bases, and 17 bases lay in between. This CDR3 contains 15 residues. Germline values: CDR1 MNHEY, CDR2 SMNVEV (reference sequence). This CDR3 is CASRGGQWISGELFF. In DNA, the CDR3 is TGTGCCAGCAGGGGGGGGCAATGGATATCCGGGGAGCTGTTTTTT.

This sequence joins TRBV30 and TRBJ1-5; D may be TRBD1 (5 bases). Trimming shortened V by 5 bases and J by 4 bases, and 12 bases separated the two germline ends. CDR3 length equals 13 residues. Germline V gene data show CDR1 as GTSNPN and CDR2 as SVGIG (reference sequence). As DNA, the CDR3 is TGTGCCTGGGGCAGGGCAGGTAATCAGCCCCAGCATTTT. It specifies CAWGRAGNQPQHF. Together with reference TRBV30 and TRBJ1-5, the CDR3 gives the full variable domain: SQTIHQWPATLVQPVGSPLSLECTVEGTSNPNLYWYRQAAGRGLQLLFYSVGIGQISSEVPQNLSASRPQDRQFILSSKKLLLSDSGFYLCAWGRAGNQPQHFGDGTRLSIL.

This clonotype was detected many times. The chain is built from TRBV10-3 and TRBJ2-1; D gene unclear. This CDR3 has 11 amino acids. Germline CDR1 is ENHRY and CDR2 is SYGVKD. The germline V and J ends were trimmed by 1 base and 6 bases, with 1 base remaining between them. CDR3 nucleotides: TGTGCCATCAGTGAGTTCAATGAGCAGTTCTTC. Its translation is CAISEFNEQFF.

This clonotype was recorded many times. The J gene is TRBJ2-3, the V gene TRBV20-1; no clear D. This CDR3 has 15 residues. Germline-derived CDR1 and CDR2 are DFQATT and SNEGSKA (reference sequence). Trimming took off 0 bases at V and 0 bases at J, with 10 bases between the two ends. The chain's CDR3 is CSAREAETSTDTQYF. In nucleotides, the CDR3 is TGCAGTGCTAGAGAGGCAGAAACTAGCACAGATACGCAGTATTTT.

This clonotype was seen ten or more times. The chain uses TRBV2 and TRBJ2-2; weak D call: TRBD2 (7 bases). Germline-derived CDR1 and CDR2 are SNHLY and FYNNEI. V dropped 9 bases and J dropped 5 bases, with 13 bases sitting between them. The CDR3 spans 13 residues. In nucleotides, the CDR3 is TGTGCCAGTCAGGGGCGGGGGACCGGGGAGCTGTTTTTT. Translating gives CASQGRGTGELFF.

About this clonotype itself: Possible read error: a much larger clone is one base away. The rearrangement joins TRBV12-3 or TRBV12-4 to TRBJ1-2; no reliable D call. The V gene lost 3 bases and the J gene lost 8 bases, with 7 bases spanning the gap. The CDR3 is 11 residues long. The DNA for the CDR3 is TGTGCCAGCAGTTTCGGTGTGGGCTACACCTTC. Translated: CASSFGVGYTF.

This clonotype was picked up a small number of times. CDR3 coding DNA: TGCAGTGCTTTTCCGGCCTCAACTAATGAAAAACTGTTTTTT. Translated, it gives CSAFPASTNEKLFF. The rearrangement uses TRBV20-1 and TRBJ1-4; D is uncertain. Germline V gene sequence: CDR1 DFQATT, CDR2 SNEGSKA (reference sequence). Between the trimmed V and J ends, which lost 5 bases and 0 bases, there was a span of 10 bases. There are 14 residues in the CDR3.

Relative to its sample, this clonotype is medium-sized (0.01 to 0.1%). The rearrangement uses TRBV7-8 and TRBJ2-1, with 7 bases that match TRBD2. V lost 4 bases to trimming and J lost 7 bases; unmatched junction nucleotides: 10. There are 15 residues in the CDR3. Germline CDR1 SGHVS, CDR2 FQNEAQ. CDR3 nucleotides: TGTGCCAGCAGCTACCGAGCGGGGATTATGAATGAGCAGTTCTTC. Translation gives CASSYRAGIMNEQFF.

V and J are TRBV5-4 and TRBJ2-3; D might be TRBD1 or TRBD2, each matching 5 bases. The CDR3 extends over 15 amino acids. The germline V gene encodes CDR1 SGHNT and CDR2 YYREEE (reference sequence). The germline V and J ends were trimmed by 4 bases and 4 bases, with 16 bases remaining between them. DNA of the CDR3: TGTGCCAGCAGCATTGGGACCCTCAGGGCAGATACGCAGTATTTT. Translation gives CASSIGTLRADTQYF.

V gene TRBV2 combines with J gene TRBJ1-1; a weak D match, TRBD1 (5 bases). Looked up from germline, CDR1 is SNHLY and CDR2 is FYNNEI. V dropped 3 bases and J dropped 4 bases, with 9 bases sitting between them. The CDR3 is made up of 13 amino acids. The CDR3 protein is CASSEGRGTEAFF. The CDR3 bases are TGTGCCAGCAGTGAGGGTAGGGGCACTGAAGCTTTCTTT.